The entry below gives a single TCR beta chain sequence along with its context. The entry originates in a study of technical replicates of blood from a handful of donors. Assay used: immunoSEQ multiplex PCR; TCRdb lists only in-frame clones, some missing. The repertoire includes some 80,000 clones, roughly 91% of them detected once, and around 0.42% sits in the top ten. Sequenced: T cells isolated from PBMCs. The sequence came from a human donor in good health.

The CDR3 DNA follows: TGCGCCAGCAGCCAAGAGCACGGGAGCTACGAGCAGTACTTC. Translation gives CASSQEHGSYEQYF. V usage is TRBV4-3 and J usage is TRBJ2-7; weak D call: TRBD2 (6 bases). In germline, CDR1 is LGHNA, CDR2 YSLEER. The CDR3 extends over 14 amino acids. The V end lost 0 bases, the J end lost 3 bases, and 9 bases lay between the germline ends.